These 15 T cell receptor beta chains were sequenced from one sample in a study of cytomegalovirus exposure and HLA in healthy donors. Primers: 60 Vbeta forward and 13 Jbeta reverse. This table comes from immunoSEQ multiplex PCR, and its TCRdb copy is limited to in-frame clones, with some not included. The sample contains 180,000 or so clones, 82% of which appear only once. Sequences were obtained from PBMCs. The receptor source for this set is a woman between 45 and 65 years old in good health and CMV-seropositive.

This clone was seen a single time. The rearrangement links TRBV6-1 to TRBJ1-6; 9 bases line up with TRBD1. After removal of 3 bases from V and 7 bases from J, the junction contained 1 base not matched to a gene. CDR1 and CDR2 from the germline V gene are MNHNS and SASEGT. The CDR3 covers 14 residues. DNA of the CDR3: TGTGCCAGCAGTGATGACAGGGGGAATTCACCCCTCCACTTT. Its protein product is CASSDDRGNSPLHF.

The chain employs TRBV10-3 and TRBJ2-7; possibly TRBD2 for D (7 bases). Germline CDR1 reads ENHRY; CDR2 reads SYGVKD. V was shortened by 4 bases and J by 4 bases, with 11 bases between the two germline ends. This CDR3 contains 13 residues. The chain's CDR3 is CAISGGGPYEQYF. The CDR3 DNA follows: TGTGCCATCAGTGGGGGGGGGCCTTACGAGCAGTACTTC.

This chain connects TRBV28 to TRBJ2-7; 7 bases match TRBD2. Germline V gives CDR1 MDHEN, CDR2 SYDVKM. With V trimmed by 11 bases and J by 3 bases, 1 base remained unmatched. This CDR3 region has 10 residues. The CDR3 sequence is CAGGGYEQYF. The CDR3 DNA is TGTGCCGGGGGGGGCTACGAGCAGTACTTC. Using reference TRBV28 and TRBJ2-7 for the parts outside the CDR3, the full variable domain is DVKVTQSSRYLVKRTGEKVFLECVQDMDHENMFWYRQDPGLGLRLIYFSYDVKMKEKGDIPEGYSVSREKKERFSLILESASTNQTSMYLCAGGGYEQYFGPGTRLTVT.

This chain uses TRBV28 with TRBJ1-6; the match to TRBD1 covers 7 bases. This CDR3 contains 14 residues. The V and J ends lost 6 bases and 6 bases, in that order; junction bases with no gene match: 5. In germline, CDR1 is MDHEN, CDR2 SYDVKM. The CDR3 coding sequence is TGTGCCAGCAGAGCCGGGACAGCTAATTCACCCCTCCACTTT. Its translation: CASRAGTANSPLHF. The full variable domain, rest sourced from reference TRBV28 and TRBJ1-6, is DVKVTQSSRYLVKRTGEKVFLECVQDMDHENMFWYRQDPGLGLRLIYFSYDVKMKEKGDIPEGYSVSREKKERFSLILESASTNQTSMYLCASRAGTANSPLHFGNGTRLTVT.

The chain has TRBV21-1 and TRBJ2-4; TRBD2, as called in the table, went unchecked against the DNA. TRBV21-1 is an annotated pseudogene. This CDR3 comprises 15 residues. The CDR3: CASSNLPVAKNIQYF. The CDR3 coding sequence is TGTGCCAGCAGCAATCTTCCGGTGGCCAAAAACATTCAGTACTTC.

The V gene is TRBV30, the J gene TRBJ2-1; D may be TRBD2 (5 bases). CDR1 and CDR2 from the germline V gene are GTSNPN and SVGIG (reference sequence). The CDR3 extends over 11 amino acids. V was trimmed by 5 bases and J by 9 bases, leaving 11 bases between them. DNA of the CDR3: TGTGCCTGGTCCTACCGGGGTGAGCAGTTCTTC. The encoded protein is CAWSYRGEQFF.

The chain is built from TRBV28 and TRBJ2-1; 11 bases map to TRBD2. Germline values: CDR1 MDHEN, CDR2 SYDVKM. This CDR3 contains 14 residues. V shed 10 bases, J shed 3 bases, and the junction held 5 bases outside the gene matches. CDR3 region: CAILAGGRYNEQFF. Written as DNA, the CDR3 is TGTGCCATTTTAGCGGGGGGGCGCTACAATGAGCAGTTCTTC.

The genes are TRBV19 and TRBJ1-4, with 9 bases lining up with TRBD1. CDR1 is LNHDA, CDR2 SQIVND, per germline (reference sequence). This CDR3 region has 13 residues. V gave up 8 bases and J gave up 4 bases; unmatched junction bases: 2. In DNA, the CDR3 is TGTGCCAGTGGGACAGGGAATAATGAAAAACTGTTTTTT. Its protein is CASGTGNNEKLFF.

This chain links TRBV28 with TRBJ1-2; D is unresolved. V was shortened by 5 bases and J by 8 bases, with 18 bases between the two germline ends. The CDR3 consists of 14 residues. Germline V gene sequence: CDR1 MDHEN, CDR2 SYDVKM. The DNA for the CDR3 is TGTGCCAGCAGTCTCCAGGTGGCTTCTTGGGGCTACACCTTC. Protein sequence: CASSLQVASWGYTF.

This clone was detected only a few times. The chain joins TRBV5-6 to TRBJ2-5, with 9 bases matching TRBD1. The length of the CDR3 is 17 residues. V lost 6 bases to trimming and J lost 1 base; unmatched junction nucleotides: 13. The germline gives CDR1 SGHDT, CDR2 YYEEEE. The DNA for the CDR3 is TGTGCCAGCAATATAGGTACAGGGGGCGTATTCCAAGAGACCCAGTACTTC. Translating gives CASNIGTGGVFQETQYF.

The CDR3 nucleotides are TGTGCCAGCAGCCAGGGACTAGCGGGAGAAACCGGGGAGCTGTTTTTT. Translated, it gives CASSQGLAGETGELFF. V usage is TRBV4-2 and J usage is TRBJ2-2; TRBD2 aligns across 14 bases. With V trimmed by 3 bases and J by 5 bases, 2 bases remained unmatched. The germline V gene has CDR1 LGHNA and CDR2 YNFKEQ. CDR3 size: 16 residues.

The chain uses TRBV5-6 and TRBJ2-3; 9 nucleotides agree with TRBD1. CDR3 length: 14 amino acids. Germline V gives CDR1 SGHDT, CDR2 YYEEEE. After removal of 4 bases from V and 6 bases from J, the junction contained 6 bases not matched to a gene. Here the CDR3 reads CASSRGTGRDTQYF. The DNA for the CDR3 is TGTGCCAGCAGCCGCGGGACAGGGCGCGATACGCAGTATTTT.

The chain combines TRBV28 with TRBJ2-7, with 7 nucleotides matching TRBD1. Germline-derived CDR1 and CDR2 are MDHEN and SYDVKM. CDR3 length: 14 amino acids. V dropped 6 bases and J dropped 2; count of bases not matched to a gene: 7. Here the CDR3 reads CASSSRQGTYEQYF. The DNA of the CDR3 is TGTGCCAGCAGCTCTCGACAGGGCACCTACGAGCAGTACTTC.

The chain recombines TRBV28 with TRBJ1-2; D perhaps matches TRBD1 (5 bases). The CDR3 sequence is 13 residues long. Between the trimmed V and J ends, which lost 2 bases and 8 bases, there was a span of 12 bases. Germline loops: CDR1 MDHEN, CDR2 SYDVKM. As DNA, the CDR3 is TGTGCCAGCAGTTTAAAGGGGAAGAAGGGCTACACCTTC. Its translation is CASSLKGKKGYTF.

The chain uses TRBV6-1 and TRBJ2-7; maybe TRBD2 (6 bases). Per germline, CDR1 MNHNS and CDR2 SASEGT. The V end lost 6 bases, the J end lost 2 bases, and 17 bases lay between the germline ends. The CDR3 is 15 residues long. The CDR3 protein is CASRTAGPGAYEQYF. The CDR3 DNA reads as TGTGCCAGCAGGACTGCGGGCCCGGGGGCCTACGAGCAGTACTTC.